This T cell receptor (beta chain) came from a study of cytomegalovirus exposure and HLA in healthy donors. General observations from the study: The productive fraction for most TCR beta V segments was about 87% or about 30% in an earlier analysis. As confirmed in vitro, a few CMV-associated chains were specific for CMV antigens.

In germline, CDR1 is KGHSH, CDR2 LQKENI. CDR3 size: 13 residues. V lost 3 bases and J 5 bases, leaving 10 bases between the germline ends. PCR was performed using 60 Vbeta and 13 Jbeta primers. How the authors handled the data: An analysis performed later counted around 86 million unique TCR beta chains (roughly 11 million of them shared). Profiled with immunoSEQ multiplex PCR; TCRdb holds only in-frame clones, not every one. For V, J and clone size, that table is used; D and trimming come from the DNA. This table has 100,000 to 150,000 clones, approximately 80% appearing once. Points on this clone: Its cognate antigen is unknown. Other nucleotide sequences in the sample specify the same CDR3.

V gene TRBV18 combines with J gene TRBJ2-5, with a tentative D call TRBD2 (5 bases). The sample consisted of PBMCs. The sequence came from a man aged 50 or older in good health and CMV-seronegative. CDR3 sequence reads: CASSPPGGETQYF. CDR3 nucleotide sequence: TGTGCCAGCTCACCGCCTGGCGGGGAGACCCAGTACTTC.